Shown below are 21 T cell receptor beta chains from a single sample sequenced in a study of neoadjuvant nivolumab and ipilimumab in lung cancer. TCRdb's copy holds only in-frame clones and misses some; the assay was immunoSEQ multiplex PCR. The sample contains roughly 20,000 clones, approximately 77% of which appear only once. The input for sequencing was peripheral blood, taken before neoadjuvant nivolumab, alone or with ipilimumab. The origin of the receptors is an adult with non-small cell lung cancer.

CDR3 amino acids: CASSLEVLNTEAFF. The CDR3 DNA reads TGTGCCAGCAGCTTAGAAGTGTTGAACACTGAAGCTTTCTTT. The chain joins TRBV11-3 to TRBJ1-1, with no clear D. Trimming stripped 0 bases from V and 0 bases from J, with 5 bases between. This CDR3 spans 14 amino acids. Germline values: CDR1 SGHNT, CDR2 YENEEA.

This chain uses TRBV5-1 with TRBJ1-1; D is possibly TRBD1 (5 bases). The CDR3 contains 13 residues. Germline lookup yields CDR1 SGHRS and CDR2 YFSETQ. V was cut by 2 bases and J by 3 bases, with 8 bases left in between. The CDR3 protein is CASSLGEDTEAFF. CDR3 DNA sequence: TGCGCCAGCAGCTTAGGGGAGGACACTGAAGCTTTCTTT.

This chain links TRBV5-5 with TRBJ2-6; a possible D gene is TRBD1 (5 bases). V lost 4 bases to trimming and J lost 0 bases, with 11 bases between them. Looked up from germline, CDR1 is SGHKS and CDR2 is YYEKEE (reference sequence). This CDR3 comprises 16 residues. The DNA of the CDR3 is TGTGCCAGCAGCCTAGGAGACAGCTCTGGGGCCAACGTCCTGACTTTC. Translated, it gives CASSLGDSSGANVLTF.

The chain combines TRBV11-2 with TRBJ2-5; TRBD2 aligns across 9 bases. This CDR3 spans 16 amino acids. Trimming at V came to 1 base and at J to 7 bases, leaving 10 bases not matched to a gene. CDR1 and CDR2 (germline): SGHAT, FQNNGV. CDR3 in amino acids: CASSLARSGGAGTQYF. CDR3 DNA sequence: TGTGCCAGCAGCTTAGCCCGTAGCGGGGGTGCGGGGACCCAGTACTTC.

The chain is built from TRBV7-6 and TRBJ2-7, with 12 bases aligning to TRBD1. CDR1 and CDR2 (germline): SGHVS, FNYEAQ. V trimming: 1 base; J trimming: 5 bases; junction bases outside the gene matches: 6. The CDR3 is 16 residues long. CDR3 sequence reads: CASSLGGQGARDEQYF. DNA of the CDR3: TGTGCCAGCAGCTTAGGGGGACAGGGGGCGAGGGACGAGCAGTACTTC.

The J gene is TRBJ1-2, the V gene TRBV18, with 7 bases that match TRBD1. The CDR3 spans 12 residues. Losses at the gene ends were 3 bases for V and 6 bases for J; bases not matched to a gene: 1. CDR1 is KGHSH, CDR2 LQKENI, per germline. The CDR3 spells CASSPTGDGYTF. Written as DNA, the CDR3 is TGTGCCAGCTCACCTACAGGGGATGGCTACACCTTC.

The rearrangement joins TRBV5-1 to TRBJ2-7; D is tentatively TRBD1 or TRBD2 (5 bases each). Germline V gives CDR1 SGHRS, CDR2 YFSETQ. The V end was cut by 3 bases, the J end by 2 bases, with 12 bases between. The CDR3 contains 14 residues. The CDR3 sequence is CASSWGTPPYEQYF. The CDR3 coding sequence is TGCGCCAGCAGCTGGGGGACCCCCCCCTACGAGCAGTACTTC.

The chain employs TRBV7-9 and TRBJ1-1; 9 bases match TRBD1. With 1 base clipped from V and 1 base from J, the junction kept 4 bases outside the gene matches. The CDR3 extends over 16 amino acids. Germline CDR1 and CDR2: SEHNR and FQNEAQ (reference sequence). CDR3 sequence: CASSLDTGGRNTEAFF. The CDR3 nucleotides read TGTGCCAGCAGCTTAGATACAGGGGGCCGGAACACTGAAGCTTTCTTT.

The rearrangement joins TRBV28 to TRBJ1-2, with D possibly matching TRBD1 (5 bases). Per germline, CDR1 MDHEN and CDR2 SYDVKM. This CDR3 contains 16 residues. Between the trimmed V and J ends, which lost 1 base and 0 bases, there was a span of 12 bases. The CDR3, as DNA: TGTGCCAGCAGTTTATCCGGGACGGAGTCTAACTATGGCTACACCTTC. It specifies CASSLSGTESNYGYTF.

The sample holds one count of this clone. The rearrangement joins TRBV7-9 to TRBJ1-5, with 7 bases identical to TRBD1. Germline V lookup: CDR1 SEHNR, CDR2 FQNEAQ (reference sequence). The CDR3 is 14 residues long. V gave up 1 base and J gave up 4 bases; unmatched junction bases: 1. In nucleotides, the CDR3 is TGTGCCAGCAGCTTAGGGGGACAGAATCAGCCCCAGCATTTT. Translation gives CASSLGGQNQPQHF.

The V gene is TRBV5-6, the J gene TRBJ1-1, with D perhaps TRBD1 (5 bases). Germline V lookup: CDR1 SGHDT, CDR2 YYEEEE. Trimming cost V 2 bases and J 4 bases, with 12 bases left between them. This CDR3 is built from 14 residues. The chain's CDR3 is CASSFGGWGTEAFF. For the CDR3, the DNA is TGTGCCAGCAGCTTCGGGGGTTGGGGCACTGAAGCTTTCTTT.

This clone is categorized as medium-sized (0.01 to 0.1%). The chain has TRBV6-4 and TRBJ1-3; D not certain. The germline V gene encodes CDR1 MRHNA and CDR2 SNTAGT. Trimming removed 10 bases at V and 1 base at J, with 5 bases between. The CDR3 contains 11 residues. CDR3 DNA sequence: TGTGCCATCCCTTCTGGAAACACCATATATTTT. It encodes CAIPSGNTIYF.

The chain's CDR3 is CASTGQANTEAFF. The CDR3 DNA sequence: TGTGCCAGCACTGGACAGGCGAACACTGAAGCTTTCTTT. The rearrangement joins TRBV18 to TRBJ1-1; 7 bases are shared with TRBD1. J gave up 1 base and V 8 bases, and 4 bases lay outside the gene matches. This CDR3 comprises 13 residues. Germline CDR1 and CDR2: KGHSH and LQKENI.

This clone was picked up one time. The CDR3 DNA sequence: TGTGCCACCAGCAGAGTACTGGGGGCTAAGGAGGGCTACACCTTC. Its protein is CATSRVLGAKEGYTF. The rearrangement uses TRBV15 and TRBJ1-2; maybe TRBD1 (6 bases). V was shortened by 1 base and J by 8 bases, with 17 bases between the two germline ends. CDR1 LNHNV and CDR2 YYDKDF come from the germline V gene (reference sequence). The CDR3 spans 15 residues. Looking up the rest from reference TRBV15 and TRBJ1-2 gives the full variable domain: DAMVIQNPRYQVTQFGKPVTLSCSQTLNHNVMYWYQQKSSQAPKLLFHYYDKDFNNEADTPDNFQSRRPNTSFCFLDIRSPGLGDTAMYLCATSRVLGAKEGYTFGSGTRLTVV.

The chain employs TRBV11-3 and TRBJ2-5, with TRBD1 identical over 7 bases. Germline V gives CDR1 SGHNT, CDR2 YENEEA. V was clipped by 4 bases and J by 2 bases; unmatched bases: 7. This CDR3 contains 15 residues. The CDR3 here is CASSYRGGTQETQYF. In nucleotides, the CDR3 is TGTGCCAGCAGCTACAGGGGCGGTACTCAAGAGACCCAGTACTTC. Full variable domain (remainder filled in from reference TRBV11-3 and TRBJ2-5): EAGVVQSPRYKIIEKKQPVAFWCNPISGHNTLYWYLQNLGQGPELLIRYENEEAVDDSQLPKDRFSAERLKGVDSTLKIQPAELGDSAVYLCASSYRGGTQETQYFGPGTRLLVL.

This chain uses TRBV30 with TRBJ1-1, with unresolved D. Germline CDR1 reads GTSNPN; CDR2 reads SVGIG (reference sequence). V was pared by 7 bases and J by 6 bases, with 15 bases between. The CDR3 loop spans 12 amino acids. The CDR3 coding sequence is TGTGCCTCATTAAGCGGGGTCCCTGAAGCTTTCTTT. Its translation is CASLSGVPEAFF.

In its sample, this clone was seen a few times. The rearrangement joins TRBV13 to TRBJ2-7; D possibly corresponds to TRBD2 (5 bases). CDR3 length: 14 residues. The V gene lost 0 bases and the J gene lost 3 bases, with 9 bases spanning the gap. Germline lookup yields CDR1 PRHDT and CDR2 FYEKMQ (reference sequence). The CDR3 DNA follows: TGTGCCAGCAGCTTAGGGGACTCCATCTACGAGCAGTACTTC. Protein sequence: CASSLGDSIYEQYF. The variable domain in full, completed from reference TRBV13 and TRBJ2-7, reads AAGVIQSPRHLIKEKRETATLKCYPIPRHDTVYWYQQGPGQDPQFLISFYEKMQSDKGSIPDRFSAQQFSDYHSELNMSSLELGDSALYFCASSLGDSIYEQYFGPGTRLTVT.

The V gene is TRBV5-1, the J gene TRBJ2-2, with 14 bases fitting TRBD2. J gave up 5 bases and V 1 base, and 13 bases lay outside the gene matches. Looked up from germline, CDR1 is SGHRS and CDR2 is YFSETQ. The CDR3 extends over 20 amino acids. CDR3 sequence (DNA): TGCGCCAGCAGCTTGAGCCCTCCGGGACTAGCGGGAGACCGAACCGGGGAGCTGTTTTTT. This gives the protein CASSLSPPGLAGDRTGELFF.

This sequence joins TRBV6-6 and TRBJ1-2, with a possible D match to TRBD1 (6 bases). This CDR3 is built from 14 residues. Trimming removed 4 bases from V and 0 bases from J, with 9 bases in between. Germline V gene lookup returns CDR1 MNHNY and CDR2 SVGAGI (reference sequence). CDR3 nucleotides: TGTGCCAGCAGTTCACAGGGACCTAACTATGGCTACACCTTC. Translation gives CASSSQGPNYGYTF.

V gene TRBV6-5 combines with J gene TRBJ1-1; D is unclear. The CDR3 totals 13 residues. Trimming took off 5 bases at V and 4 bases at J, with 11 bases between the two ends. Per germline, CDR1 MNHEY and CDR2 SVGAGI. The CDR3 nucleotides read TGTGCCAGCAGTCCGGTAGCGGTCACTGAAGCTTTCTTT. Translating gives CASSPVAVTEAFF.

The chain has TRBV5-1 and TRBJ2-1; D gene ambiguous. Trimming removed 2 bases at V and 5 bases at J, with 14 bases between. This CDR3 comprises 15 residues. The germline gives CDR1 SGHRS, CDR2 YFSETQ. The CDR3 DNA is TGCGCCAGCAGCTTCGACGTGAGGAACAACAATGAGCAGTTCTTC. Its translation: CASSFDVRNNNEQFF.